This passage covers 14 T cell receptor beta chains from one sample sequenced in a study of blood T cell repertoires in COVID-19. Produced via immunoSEQ multiplex PCR; TCRdb's table is partial and in-frame only. The profile shows over 95,000 clones, roughly 88% of them singletons. What was sequenced was peripheral blood. All receptors derive from a woman in her sixties or seventies who had recovered from COVID-19.

The chain links TRBV6-2 or TRBV6-3 to TRBJ2-3; D is ambiguous. This CDR3 is 11 amino acids long. Trimming stripped 4 bases from V and 5 bases from J, with 4 bases between. From germline, CDR1 is MNHEY and CDR2 SVGEGT. The DNA of the CDR3 is TGTGCCAGCAGTTTGAGAGATACGCAGTATTTT. This codes for CASSLRDTQYF.

The V call is TRBV7-2, the J call TRBJ2-1; 10 nucleotides match TRBD2. Germline V gives CDR1 SGHTA, CDR2 FQGNSA. The CDR3 consists of 17 residues. The junction had 10 bases not matched to a gene; V was cut back by 2 bases and J by 6 bases. The CDR3 loop is CASSLPVAGLAANEQFF. The CDR3, as DNA: TGTGCCAGCAGCTTACCGGTCGCAGGACTAGCGGCCAATGAGCAGTTCTTC.

This clone was seen just once. The genes are TRBV18 and TRBJ2-5; 9 bases are a match to TRBD2. The CDR3 is 14 amino acids. CDR1 is KGHSH and CDR2 is LQKENI in the germline V gene. V was pared by 4 bases and J by 4 bases, with 4 bases of the junction left unmatched. This CDR3 reads CASSLSSGTETQYF. CDR3 nucleotide sequence: TGTGCCAGCTCACTATCTAGCGGGACAGAGACCCAGTACTTC.

This chain's CDR3 is CASSHFSTDTQYF. DNA of the CDR3: TGTGCCAGCAGTCACTTTAGCACAGATACGCAGTATTTT. The V and J genes are TRBV27 and TRBJ2-3; D remains ambiguous. Per the germline V gene, CDR1 is MNHEY and CDR2 is SMNVEV (reference sequence). This CDR3 region has 13 residues. V gave up 5 bases and J gave up 0 bases, with 6 bases separating them.

V gene TRBV2 combines with J gene TRBJ2-5, with no clear D. The germline V and J ends were trimmed by 2 bases and 2 bases, with 9 bases remaining between them. The CDR3 is 14 amino acids. Germline V gives CDR1 SNHLY, CDR2 FYNNEI. In DNA form, the CDR3 reads TGTGCCAGCAGTGAAAGAGCCGAGCAAGAGACCCAGTACTTC. Translating gives CASSERAEQETQYF.

The J gene is TRBJ2-3, the V gene TRBV5-3; D may be TRBD2 (5 bases). TRBV5-3 falls under the ORF class, with uncertain function. The CDR3 extends over 12 amino acids. The V and J ends lost 6 bases and 5 bases respectively, with 10 bases between them. The CDR3 spells CARTMGRDTQYF. Written as DNA, the CDR3 is TGTGCCAGAACCATGGGGAGAGATACGCAGTATTTT.

J is TRBJ1-1 and V is TRBV18; TRBD1 matches 8 bases. The V gene's germline CDR1 is KGHSH and CDR2 LQKENI. V lost 6 bases and J lost 4; bases outside the gene matches: 4. There are 13 residues in the CDR3. CDR3 sequence reads: CASSPDRGTEAFF. CDR3 coding DNA: TGTGCCAGCTCCCCCGACAGGGGCACTGAAGCTTTCTTT. The full variable domain, its missing parts supplied by reference TRBV18 and TRBJ1-1, is NAGVMQNPRHLVRRRGQEARLRCSPMKGHSHVYWYRQLPEEGLKFMVYLQKENIIDESGMPKERFSAEFPKEGPSILRIQQVVRGDSAAYFCASSPDRGTEAFFGQGTRLTVV.

CDR3 region: CASSETGQGAYEQYF. The DNA of the CDR3 is TGTGCCAGCAGTGAAACTGGACAGGGGGCCTACGAGCAGTACTTC. This chain uses TRBV2 with TRBJ2-7, with TRBD1 identical over 10 bases. Germline loops: CDR1 SNHLY, CDR2 FYNNEI. After removal of 2 bases from V and 2 bases from J, the junction contained 3 bases not matched to a gene. This CDR3 region has 15 residues.

The J gene is TRBJ1-1, the V gene TRBV7-9; D not certain. Germline loops: CDR1 SEHNR, CDR2 FQNEAQ (reference sequence). V was trimmed by 4 bases and J by 5 bases, leaving 20 bases between them. This CDR3 region has 16 residues. The CDR3 coding sequence is TGTGCCAGCAGCTCCCTACAGTTCCCCCGGAGGACTGAAGCTTTCTTT. It codes for CASSSLQFPRRTEAFF.

The chain combines TRBV9 with TRBJ2-1; 10 nucleotides match TRBD2. The CDR3 totals 15 residues. The V gene's germline CDR1 is SGDLS and CDR2 YYNGEE. Losses at the gene ends were 0 bases for V and 4 bases for J; bases not matched to a gene: 1. CDR3 protein: CASSVVSGGYNEQFF. CDR3 nucleotide sequence: TGTGCCAGCAGCGTAGTTAGCGGGGGGTACAATGAGCAGTTCTTC.

The V gene is TRBV4-3, the J gene TRBJ2-1, with TRBD2 identical over 7 bases. This CDR3 has 14 amino acids. The J segment lost 5 bases and the V segment lost 1 base, leaving 2 bases of the junction unmatched. Germline-derived CDR1 and CDR2 are LGHNA and YSLEER. DNA for the CDR3: TGCGCCAGCAGCCAAGGGCGGGAGAACAATGAGCAGTTCTTC. Its protein product is CASSQGRENNEQFF.

J is TRBJ1-5 and V is TRBV2, with TRBD1 identical over 8 bases. V was pared by 5 bases and J by 0 bases, with 12 bases of the junction left unmatched. CDR1 is SNHLY, CDR2 FYNNEI, per germline. The CDR3 has 18 amino acids. The CDR3 region is CASSYRDRPHPSNQPQHF. The CDR3 DNA is TGTGCCAGCAGTTACCGGGACAGGCCCCATCCTAGCAATCAGCCCCAGCATTTT.

Note on this clone: Other DNA sequences from this sample encode an identical CDR3 as well. The rearrangement links TRBV9 to TRBJ2-7; 7 bases align to TRBD1. The germline gives CDR1 SGDLS, CDR2 YYNGEE. The CDR3 has 15 amino acids. The trim removed 0 bases at V and 3 bases at J, leaving 6 bases unmatched. The CDR3 here is CASSVVGDSSYEQYF. The DNA for the CDR3 is TGTGCCAGCAGCGTAGTCGGGGACAGTAGCTACGAGCAGTACTTC.

The chain carries TRBV6-5 and TRBJ2-1, with D maybe TRBD2 (6 bases). Germline CDR1 and CDR2: MNHEY and SVGAGI. CDR3 length equals 12 residues. The CDR3 nucleotides are TGTGTGACGGGGGAACACTACAATGAGCAGTTCTTC. Translating it yields CVTGEHYNEQFF.